These 8 T cell receptor beta chains were sequenced from one sample in a study of brain T cells in children with intractable seizures. As for time point: blood from clinic visit 5 months post-surgery; TSC patient then seizure free. Sequencing used immunoSEQ multiplex PCR; TCRdb keeps in-frame clones, though not all of them. The sample has approximately 330,000 clones, over 90% seen once. The sample consisted of peripheral blood, taken around 5 months after surgery. The receptors were gathered from a boy under three years old with tuberous sclerosis and intractable seizures.

The chain employs TRBV19 and TRBJ1-5, with TRBD1 identical over 9 bases. This CDR3 contains 19 residues. Trimming took 3 bases from V and 0 from J; bases not matched to a gene: 12. CDR1 and CDR2 from the germline V gene are LNHDA and SQIVND (reference sequence). The CDR3 is CASSMGGQGGIYSNQPQHF. The CDR3 bases are TGTGCCAGTAGTATGGGGGGACAGGGCGGAATTTATAGCAATCAGCCCCAGCATTTT. Based on the CDR3 plus reference TRBV19 and TRBJ1-5, the full variable domain is DGGITQSPKYLFRKEGQNVTLSCEQNLNHDAMYWYRQDPGQGLRLIYYSQIVNDFQKGDIAEGYSVSREKKESFPLTVTSAQKNPTAFYLCASSMGGQGGIYSNQPQHFGDGTRLSIL.

The genes are TRBV27 and TRBJ2-1; the match to TRBD1 covers 8 bases. Germline CDR1 MNHEY, CDR2 SMNVEV (reference sequence). Losses at the gene ends were 6 bases for V and 7 bases for J; bases not matched to a gene: 11. The CDR3 runs to 15 residues. The DNA for the CDR3 is TGTGCCAGCAGCGACCGGGACAGGAATCCAAATGAGCAGTTCTTC. This codes for CASSDRDRNPNEQFF.

V and J are TRBV27 and TRBJ2-1; 11 positions agree with TRBD2. The CDR3 runs 17 residues. V lost 4 bases, J lost 8 bases, and 13 bases stayed unmatched. CDR1 and CDR2 from the germline V gene are MNHEY and SMNVEV (reference sequence). In nucleotides, the CDR3 is TGTGCCAGCAGTTCCATACTAGCGGGGGTCTCGGGCGATGAGCAGTTCTTC. Amino acid sequence: CASSSILAGVSGDEQFF.

This chain connects TRBV4-1 to TRBJ2-1; 10 positions match TRBD2. Trimming cost V 0 bases and J 9 bases; bases outside gene matches: 5. The germline CDR1 and CDR2 sequences are MGHRA and YSYEKL. This CDR3 is 15 amino acids long. The CDR3 protein is CASSQDPGLASEQFF. Here the CDR3 DNA reads TGCGCCAGCAGCCAAGACCCGGGACTAGCGAGTGAGCAGTTCTTC.

The chain has TRBV7-2 and TRBJ2-2; D gene unclear. V gave up 1 base and J gave up 1 base, with 13 bases separating them. Germline CDR1 and CDR2: SGHTA and FQGNSA. The CDR3 covers 17 residues. CDR3 region: CASSLEVILENTGELFF. The CDR3 DNA sequence: TGTGCCAGCAGCTTAGAAGTAATTCTTGAGAACACCGGGGAGCTGTTTTTT.

The CDR3 reads CAWSVLLAGGNEQFF. The CDR3, as DNA: TGTGCCTGGAGTGTATTACTAGCGGGAGGTAATGAGCAGTTCTTC. The genes are TRBV30 and TRBJ2-1, with TRBD2 identical over 12 bases. The germline gives CDR1 GTSNPN, CDR2 SVGIG (reference sequence). The CDR3 has 15 amino acids. With V trimmed by 0 bases and J by 7 bases, 4 bases remained unmatched.

This sequence joins TRBV7-9 and TRBJ2-3; D unresolved. Germline lookup yields CDR1 SEHNR and CDR2 FQNEAQ (reference sequence). Trimming stripped 4 bases from V and 2 bases from J, with 7 bases between. The CDR3 extends over 13 amino acids. The CDR3, as DNA: TGTGCCAGCAGCTCCTCCCTCACAGATACGCAGTATTTT. Translated: CASSSSLTDTQYF.

V and J are TRBV3-1 (or the pseudogene TRBV3-2) and TRBJ2-2; no clear D. V lost 0 bases and J lost 6, with 5 bases in between. The CDR3 has 13 residues. CDR1 is LGHDT, CDR2 YNNKEL, per germline (reference sequence). CDR3 coding DNA: TGTGCCAGCAGCCAAGATGGGGCCGGGGAGCTGTTTTTT. Protein sequence: CASSQDGAGELFF.